This TCR beta chain was captured in a study of naive CD8 T cells in extremely preterm neonates. General observations from the study: Relative to older groups, preterm infants had shorter, less trimmed CDR3s with fewer N additions.

Assay used: immunoSEQ multiplex PCR; TCRdb lists only in-frame clones, some missing. The sample lists 7,000 to 7,500 clones, about 97% occurring once. Healthy nonsmoking adults and healthy children aged roughly 15-60 months donated peripheral blood. Per sample, roughly 17,000 to 110,000 naive CD8+ cells were sorted. Trimming took off 4 bases at V and 0 bases at J, with 7 bases between the two ends. The CDR3 runs to 14 residues. The germline V gene encodes CDR1 MDHEN and CDR2 SYDVKM. As regards this clone: Its matching antigen is unknown.

The receptor was derived from a human donor in good health. The rearrangement uses TRBV28 and TRBJ1-5; D is undetermined. The sample consisted of naive CD8+ T cells from blood. The CDR3: CASSSLNSNQPQHF. The CDR3 DNA is TGTGCCAGCAGTTCCTTAAATAGCAATCAGCCCCAGCATTTT. Complete variable domain (other parts from reference TRBV28 and TRBJ1-5): DVKVTQSSRYLVKRTGEKVFLECVQDMDHENMFWYRQDPGLGLRLIYFSYDVKMKEKGDIPEGYSVSREKKERFSLILESASTNQTSMYLCASSSLNSNQPQHFGDGTRLSIL.